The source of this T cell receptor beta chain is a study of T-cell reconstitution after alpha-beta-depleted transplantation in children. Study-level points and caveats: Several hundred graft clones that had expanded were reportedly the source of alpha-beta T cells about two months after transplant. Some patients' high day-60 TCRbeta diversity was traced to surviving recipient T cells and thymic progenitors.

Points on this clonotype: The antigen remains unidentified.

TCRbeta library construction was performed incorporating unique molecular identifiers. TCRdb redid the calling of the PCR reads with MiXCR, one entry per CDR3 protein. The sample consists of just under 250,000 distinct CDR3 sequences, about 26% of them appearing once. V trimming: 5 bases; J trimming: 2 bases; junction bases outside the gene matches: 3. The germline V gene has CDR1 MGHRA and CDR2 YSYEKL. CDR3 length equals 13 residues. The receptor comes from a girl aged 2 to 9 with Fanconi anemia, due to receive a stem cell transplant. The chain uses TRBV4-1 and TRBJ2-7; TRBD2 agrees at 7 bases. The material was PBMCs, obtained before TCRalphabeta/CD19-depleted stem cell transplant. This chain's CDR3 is CASSGLGAYEQYF. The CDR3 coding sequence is TGCGCCAGCAGCGGACTAGGGGCCTACGAGCAGTACTTC.